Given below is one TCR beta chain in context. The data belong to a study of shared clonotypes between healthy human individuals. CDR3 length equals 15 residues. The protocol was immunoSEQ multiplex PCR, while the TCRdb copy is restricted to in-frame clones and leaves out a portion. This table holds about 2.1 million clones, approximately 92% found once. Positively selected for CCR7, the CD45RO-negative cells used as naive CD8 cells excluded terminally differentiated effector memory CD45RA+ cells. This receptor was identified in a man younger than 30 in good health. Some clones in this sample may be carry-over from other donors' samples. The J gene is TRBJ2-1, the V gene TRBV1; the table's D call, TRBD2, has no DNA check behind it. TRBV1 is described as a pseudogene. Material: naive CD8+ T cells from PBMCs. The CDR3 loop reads CTSSQDSEDYNEQFF. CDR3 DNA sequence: TGCACCAGCAGCCAAGATAGCGAGGACTACAATGAGCAGTTCTTC.